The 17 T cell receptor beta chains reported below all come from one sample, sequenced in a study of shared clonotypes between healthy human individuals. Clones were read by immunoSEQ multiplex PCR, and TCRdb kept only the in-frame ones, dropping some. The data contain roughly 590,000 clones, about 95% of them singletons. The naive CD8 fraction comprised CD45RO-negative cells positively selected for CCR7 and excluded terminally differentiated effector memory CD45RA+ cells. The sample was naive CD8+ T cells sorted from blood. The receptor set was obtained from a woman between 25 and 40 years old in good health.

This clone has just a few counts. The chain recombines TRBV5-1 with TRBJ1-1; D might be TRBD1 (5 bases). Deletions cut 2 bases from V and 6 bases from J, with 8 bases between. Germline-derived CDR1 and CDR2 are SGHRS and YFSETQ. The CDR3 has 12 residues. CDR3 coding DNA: TGCGCCAGCAGCTTCACGGGGCCTGAAGCTTTCTTT. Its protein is CASSFTGPEAFF.

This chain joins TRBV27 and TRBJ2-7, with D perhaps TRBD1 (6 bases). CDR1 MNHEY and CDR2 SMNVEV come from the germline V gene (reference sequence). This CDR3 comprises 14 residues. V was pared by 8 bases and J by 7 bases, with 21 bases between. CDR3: CASQATGGVGEQYF. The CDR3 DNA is TGTGCCAGCCAGGCGACAGGTGGAGTGGGAGAGCAGTACTTC.

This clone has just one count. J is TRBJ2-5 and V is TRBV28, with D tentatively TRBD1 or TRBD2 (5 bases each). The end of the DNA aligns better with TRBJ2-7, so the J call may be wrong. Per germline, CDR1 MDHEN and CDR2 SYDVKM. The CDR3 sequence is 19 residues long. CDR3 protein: CASSPTIIPDSRGGYEQYF. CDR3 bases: TGTGCCAGCAGTCCCACTATCATACCAGACAGCCGAGGAGGCTACGAGCAGTACTTC.

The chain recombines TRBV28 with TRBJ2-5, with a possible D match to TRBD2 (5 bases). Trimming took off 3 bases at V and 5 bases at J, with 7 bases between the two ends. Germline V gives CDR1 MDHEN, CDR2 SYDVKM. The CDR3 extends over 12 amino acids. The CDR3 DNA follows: TGTGCCAGCAGTTTCGCTAGCGAGACCCAGTACTTC. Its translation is CASSFASETQYF.

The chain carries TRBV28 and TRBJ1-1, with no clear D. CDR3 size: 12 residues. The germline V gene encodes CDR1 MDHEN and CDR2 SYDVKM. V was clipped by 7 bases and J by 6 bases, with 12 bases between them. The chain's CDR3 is CASTSLSAEAFF. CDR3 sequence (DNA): TGTGCCAGCACCTCCCTCAGCGCTGAAGCTTTCTTT.

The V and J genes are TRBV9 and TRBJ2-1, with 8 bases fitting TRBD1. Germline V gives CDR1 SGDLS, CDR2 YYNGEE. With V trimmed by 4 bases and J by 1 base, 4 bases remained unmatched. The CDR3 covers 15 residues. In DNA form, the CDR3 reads TGTGCCAGCAGCTTCGGACAGGGATCCTACAATGAGCAGTTCTTC. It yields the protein CASSFGQGSYNEQFF.

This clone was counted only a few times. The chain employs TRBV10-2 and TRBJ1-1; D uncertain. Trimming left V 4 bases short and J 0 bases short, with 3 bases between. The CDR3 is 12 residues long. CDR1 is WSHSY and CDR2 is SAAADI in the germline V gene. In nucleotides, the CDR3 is TGCGCCAGCAGTGCTATGAACACTGAAGCTTTCTTT. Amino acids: CASSAMNTEAFF.

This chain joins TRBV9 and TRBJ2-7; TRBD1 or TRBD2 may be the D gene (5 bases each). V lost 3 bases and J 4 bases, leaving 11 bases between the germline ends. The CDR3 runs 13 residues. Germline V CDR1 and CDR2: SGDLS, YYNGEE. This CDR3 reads CASSGDQLYEQYF. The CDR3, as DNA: TGTGCCAGCAGCGGGGACCAACTTTACGAGCAGTACTTC.

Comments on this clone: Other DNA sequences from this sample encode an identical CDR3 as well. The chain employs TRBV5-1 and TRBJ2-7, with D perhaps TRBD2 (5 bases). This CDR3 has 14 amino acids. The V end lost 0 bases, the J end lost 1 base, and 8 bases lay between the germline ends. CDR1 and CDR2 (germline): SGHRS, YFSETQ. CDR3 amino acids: CASSLVSGSYEQYF. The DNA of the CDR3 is TGCGCCAGCAGCTTGGTCAGCGGTTCCTACGAGCAGTACTTC.

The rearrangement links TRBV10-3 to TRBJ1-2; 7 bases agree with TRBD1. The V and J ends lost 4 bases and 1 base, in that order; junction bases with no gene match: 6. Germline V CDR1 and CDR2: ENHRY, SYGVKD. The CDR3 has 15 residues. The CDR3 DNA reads TGTGCCATCAGTGGGGGGACAGCATTTAACTATGGCTACACCTTC. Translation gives CAISGGTAFNYGYTF.

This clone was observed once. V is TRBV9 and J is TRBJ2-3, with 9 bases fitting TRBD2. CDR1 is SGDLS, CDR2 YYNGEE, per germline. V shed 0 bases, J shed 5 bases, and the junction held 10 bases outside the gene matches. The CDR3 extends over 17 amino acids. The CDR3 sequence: CASSVDVSGSEGDTQYF. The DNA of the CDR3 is TGTGCCAGCAGCGTAGATGTTAGCGGGAGTGAGGGAGATACGCAGTATTTT.

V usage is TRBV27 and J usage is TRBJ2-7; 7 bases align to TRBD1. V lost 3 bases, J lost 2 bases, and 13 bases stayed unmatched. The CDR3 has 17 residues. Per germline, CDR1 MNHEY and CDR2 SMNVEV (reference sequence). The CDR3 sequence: CASSLRHLGTVPYEQYF. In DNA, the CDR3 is TGTGCCAGCAGTTTGCGGCATTTGGGGACAGTCCCCTACGAGCAGTACTTC.

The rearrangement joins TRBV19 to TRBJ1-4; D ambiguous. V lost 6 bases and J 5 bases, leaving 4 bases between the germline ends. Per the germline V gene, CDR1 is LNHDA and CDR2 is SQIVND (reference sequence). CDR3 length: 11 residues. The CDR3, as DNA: TGTGCCAGTAGGGAAAATGAAAAACTGTTTTTT. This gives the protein CASRENEKLFF.

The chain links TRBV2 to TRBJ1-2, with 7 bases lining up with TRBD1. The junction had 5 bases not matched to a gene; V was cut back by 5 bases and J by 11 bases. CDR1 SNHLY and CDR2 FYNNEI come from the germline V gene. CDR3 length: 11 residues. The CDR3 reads CASSRDSGYTF. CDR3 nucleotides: TGTGCCAGCAGTAGGGACAGTGGGTACACCTTC.

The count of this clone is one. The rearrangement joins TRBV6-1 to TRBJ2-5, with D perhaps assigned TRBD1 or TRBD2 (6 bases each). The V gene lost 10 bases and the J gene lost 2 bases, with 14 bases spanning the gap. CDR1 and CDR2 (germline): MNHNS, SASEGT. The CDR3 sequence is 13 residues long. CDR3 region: CAINTGRQETQYF. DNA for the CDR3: TGTGCCATAAACACAGGGAGGCAAGAGACCCAGTACTTC.

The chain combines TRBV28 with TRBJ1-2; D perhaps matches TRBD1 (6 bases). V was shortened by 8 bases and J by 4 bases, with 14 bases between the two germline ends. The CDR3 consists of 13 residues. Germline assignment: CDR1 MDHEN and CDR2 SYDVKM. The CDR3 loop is CASGGPAGYGYTF. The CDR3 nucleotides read TGTGCCAGCGGGGGCCCGGCGGGCTATGGCTACACCTTC.

As DNA, the CDR3 is TGTGCCAGCAGCTTGGCTTGGCAGCCTTATGGCTACACCTTC. Its translation: CASSLAWQPYGYTF. This sequence joins TRBV5-6 and TRBJ1-2; no clear D. Germline CDR1 is SGHDT and CDR2 is YYEEEE. V shed 0 bases and J shed 5 bases, with 11 bases lying between them. The CDR3 length is 14 residues. Drawing the rest from reference TRBV5-6 and TRBJ1-2, the complete variable domain is DAGVTQSPTHLIKTRGQQVTLRCSPKSGHDTVSWYQQALGQGPQFIFQYYEEEERQRGNFPDRFSGHQFPNYSSELNVNALLLGDSALYLCASSLAWQPYGYTFGSGTRLTVV.